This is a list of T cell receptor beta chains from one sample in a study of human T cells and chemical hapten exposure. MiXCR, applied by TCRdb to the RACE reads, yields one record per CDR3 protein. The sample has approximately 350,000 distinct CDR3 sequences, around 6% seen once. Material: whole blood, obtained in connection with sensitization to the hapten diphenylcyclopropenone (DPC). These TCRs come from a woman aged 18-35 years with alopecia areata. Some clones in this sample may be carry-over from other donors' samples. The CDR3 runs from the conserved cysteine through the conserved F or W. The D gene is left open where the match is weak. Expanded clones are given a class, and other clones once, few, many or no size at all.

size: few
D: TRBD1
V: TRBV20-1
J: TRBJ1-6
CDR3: CSADTGGTRNSPLHF
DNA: TGCAGTGCCGATACAGGGGGAACCCGGAATTCACCCCTCCACTTT

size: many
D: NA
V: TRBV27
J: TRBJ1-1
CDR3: CASSSSNRLNTEAFF
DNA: TGTGCCAGCAGTTCTTCTAACAGACTGAACACTGAAGCTTTCTTT

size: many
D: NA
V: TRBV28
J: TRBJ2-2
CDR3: CASRPNQEHRELFF
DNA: TGTGCCAGCAGGCCAAATCAGGAGCACCGGGAGCTGTTTTTT

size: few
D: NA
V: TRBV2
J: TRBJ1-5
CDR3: CASQRYSFGTSQPQHF
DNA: TGTGCTAGCCAGCGGTATAGCTTCGGGACGTCTCAGCCCCAGCATTTT

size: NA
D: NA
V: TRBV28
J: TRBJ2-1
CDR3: CASSLEAGNEQFF
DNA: TGTGCCAGCAGTTTGGAAGCTGGCAATGAGCAGTTCTTC

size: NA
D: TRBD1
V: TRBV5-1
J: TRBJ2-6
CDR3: CASSQNLRQGPVGANVLTF
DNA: TGCGCCAGCAGCCAAAACCTTCGACAGGGGCCGGTGGGGGCCAACGTCCTGACTTTC

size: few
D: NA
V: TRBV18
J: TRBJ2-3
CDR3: CASSLTSSADTQYF
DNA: TGTGCCAGCTCACTGACGAGTAGCGCAGATACGCAGTATTTT

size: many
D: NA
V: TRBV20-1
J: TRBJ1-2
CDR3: CSARVGANGYTF
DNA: TGCAGTGCTAGAGTGGGGGCCAACGGCTACACCTTC

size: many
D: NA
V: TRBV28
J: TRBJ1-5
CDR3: CASSIGDQPQHF
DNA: TGTGCCAGCAGCATCGGGGATCAGCCCCAGCATTTT

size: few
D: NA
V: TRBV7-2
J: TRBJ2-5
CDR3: CASSLFSDRPQEETQYF
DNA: TGTGCCAGCAGCTTATTTTCGGACAGACCCCAGGAAGAGACCCAGTACTTC

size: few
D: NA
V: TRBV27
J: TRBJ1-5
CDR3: CASSLQMAHQPQHF
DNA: TGTGCCAGCAGTTTACAAATGGCCCATCAGCCCCAGCATTTT

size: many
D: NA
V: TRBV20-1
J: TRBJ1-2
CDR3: CSARDLDGLNYGYTF
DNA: TGCAGTGCGAGGGACTTGGACGGGCTAAACTATGGCTACACCTTC

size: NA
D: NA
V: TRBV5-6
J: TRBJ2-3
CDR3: CASSFNYHRTDTQYF
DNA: TGTGCCAGCAGCTTCAATTATCACCGCACAGATACGCAGTATTTT

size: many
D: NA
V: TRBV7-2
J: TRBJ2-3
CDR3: CASSPLSASTDTQYF
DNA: TGTGCCAGCAGCCCCCTCTCTGCCAGCACAGATACGCAGTATTTT

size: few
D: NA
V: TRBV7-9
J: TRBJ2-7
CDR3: CASSDPRSEEQYF
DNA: TGTGCCAGCAGCGACCCGCGCAGCGAAGAGCAGTACTTC

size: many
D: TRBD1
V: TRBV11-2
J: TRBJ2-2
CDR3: CASSAGGYTGELFF
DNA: TGTGCCAGCAGTGCAGGGGGCTACACCGGGGAGCTGTTTTTT

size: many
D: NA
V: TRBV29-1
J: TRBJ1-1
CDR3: CSVDSLGNTEAFF
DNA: TGCAGCGTTGATTCTCTCGGGAACACTGAAGCTTTCTTT

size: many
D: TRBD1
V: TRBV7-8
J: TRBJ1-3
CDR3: CASSYQTGGAKGNTIYF
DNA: TGTGCCAGCAGCTACCAGACAGGGGGCGCGAAGGGAAACACCATATATTTT

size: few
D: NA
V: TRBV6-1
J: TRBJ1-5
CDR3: CASPRGAQPQHF
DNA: TGTGCCAGCCCAAGGGGGGCTCAGCCCCAGCATTTT

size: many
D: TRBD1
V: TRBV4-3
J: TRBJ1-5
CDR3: CASSLKSGTGSDLNSNQPQHF
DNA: TGCGCCAGCAGCCTTAAGTCCGGGACAGGGAGTGATTTGAATAGCAATCAGCCCCAGCATTTT

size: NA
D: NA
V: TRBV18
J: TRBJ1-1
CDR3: CASSAGAATEAFF
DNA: TGTGCCAGCTCCGCGGGGGCGGCCACTGAAGCTTTCTTT

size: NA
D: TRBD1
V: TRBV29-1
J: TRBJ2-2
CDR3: CSARSGGVTGELFF
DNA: TGCAGCGCCAGATCAGGGGGTGTAACCGGGGAGCTGTTTTTT

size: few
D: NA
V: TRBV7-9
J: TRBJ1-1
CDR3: CASSFNREAFF
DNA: TGTGCCAGCAGCTTCAACAGAGAAGCTTTCTTT

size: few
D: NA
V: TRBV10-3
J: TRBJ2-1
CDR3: CAISESVAEQFF
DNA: TGTGCCATCAGTGAGTCTGTAGCGGAGCAGTTCTTC

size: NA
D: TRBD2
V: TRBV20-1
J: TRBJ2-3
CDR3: CSAWSAGAITYTQYF
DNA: TGCAGTGCTTGGTCAGCGGGGGCGATCACATATACGCAGTATTTT

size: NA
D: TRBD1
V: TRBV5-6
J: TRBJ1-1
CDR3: CASSPVGGLNTEAFF
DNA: TGTGCCAGCAGCCCGGTAGGGGGCCTGAACACTGAAGCTTTCTTT

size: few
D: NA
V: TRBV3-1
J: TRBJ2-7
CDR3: CASSQGQSSYEQYF
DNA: TGTGCCAGCAGCCAAGGGCAGAGCTCCTACGAGCAGTACTTC

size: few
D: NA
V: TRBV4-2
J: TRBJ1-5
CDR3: CASSQDLNTGLRQPQHF
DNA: TGTGCCAGCAGCCAAGATTTGAACACAGGGTTGCGTCAGCCCCAGCATTTT